This TCR beta chain was captured by sequencing in a study of blood T cell repertoires in COVID-19. For the study at large: Italy, Spain and the United States were the sources of the convalescent and acute COVID-19 samples.

V was pared by 6 bases and J by 1 base, with 4 bases of the junction left unmatched. The CDR3 extends over 15 amino acids. Germline CDR1 is MNHEY and CDR2 is SVGAGI. TCRdb's table, derived via immunoSEQ multiplex PCR, lists solely in-frame clones and lacks some. The table has around 350,000 clones, about 88% seen once; the top ten hold about 2.9%. This TCR came from a human donor in a cohort sampled during active COVID-19. The V and J genes are TRBV6-5 and TRBJ2-3; 10 bases align to TRBD1. The source material was peripheral blood. The CDR3 DNA is TGTGCCAGCAGCGGGACAGGGGAGGGCACAGATACGCAGTATTTT. Protein product: CASSGTGEGTDTQYF.